The source of this T cell receptor (beta chain) is a study of cytomegalovirus exposure and HLA in healthy donors (dated by TCRdb to 2017 to 2019). For the study in its entirety: An earlier analysis of some 600 of the donors reported approximately 260 Gb of sequence data and 117 million unique TCR beta sequences obtained from around 170 million T cells. A later analysis re-analyzed previously published TCR beta repertoires from 650 to 800 donors and added high-resolution HLA genotyping to study TCR occurrence patterns. Of the roughly 390 genotyped donors, around 81% fell in the genetic ancestry cluster associated with self-reported Caucasian donors. HLA typing covered class I and class II loci at four-digit resolution. Rather than using new phenotypic data, the later analysis identified candidate immune exposures from TCR beta sequences and from how often those sequences occurred across donors. Alongside the repertoire data, information on donor age, sex, ethnicity and CMV serostatus was compiled. A separate validation cohort of over a hundred different subjects was used in addition to the approximately 700-subject first cohort. In a later genetic analysis, genome-wide SNP genotypes for about three fifths of the 666 donors were used, and that subset was treated as a discovery cohort. An earlier analysis of around 580 of the donors used high-throughput TCR beta sequencing to judge whether each TCR beta V gene segment behaved as functional or pseudogenic. Because of strong linkage in the cohort, roughly five DR-DQ haplotypes were treated as single units for association and clustering. Among 398 genotyped donors of the cohort, an average of roughly 230,000 unique TCR beta nucleotide sequences was sequenced per donor, of which 15% to 20% were non-productive. The study profiled the T cell repertoires of about 640 subjects by immunosequencing and related them to cytomegalovirus serostatus. High-throughput TCR immunosequencing, statistical association of individual TCRs with disease status, and machine learning were combined to predict cytomegalovirus infection status. Every discovery cohort repertoire had been produced on one sequencing platform. Typing coverage differed by locus: A, B, C, DRB1 and DQB1 were typed in roughly 629-640 donors, DQA1 in approximately 520, DPA1 in approximately 600, and DPB1 in 400 to 490. An early release that covered 500 to 800 HLA-typed donors contained about 300 gigabases of sequencing data and tens of millions of unique TCR sequences. The study aimed to test whether signatures of past pathogen exposure could be identified by cataloging public T cell receptors.

Study-wide findings and limitations: In vitro tests confirmed that three of the cytomegalovirus-associated TCR beta chains recognize cytomegalovirus antigens. HLA typing was unavailable for some donors at each locus, so association tests used only the typed subset. Most CMV-associated TCR beta chains appeared to be HLA-restricted in a later analysis, and the HLA associations seemed to be driven largely by CMV exposure. The only immune exposure information available for the cohort was CMV serostatus. In this cohort, only TCR beta chains were sequenced, and detectable features were limited by the absence of alpha or paired-chain data. A later analysis found that TCR association rates varied across HLA loci, with DRB1 alleles showing the most associated TCRs and HLA-C alleles the fewest. Sequencing depth was assumed to be roughly uniform across donors in the presence/absence analyses, though that assumption may not hold. Correlated functional status among segregating V segments might be attributable to linkage disequilibrium, but an unknown experimental factor could not be ruled out. It was suggested by the authors that the approach could potentially be generalized to other disease states and immunological phenotypes. Some IMGT-functional V segments, including TRBV6-2 and TRBV6-3, could not be told apart with the 87-base-pair reads, so those segments were excluded. The sequencing pipeline was judged likely to have produced a cluster of highly shared sequence variants as a technical artifact. An association between a missense DCLRE1C variant and V-gene and J-gene trimming of TCR beta chains was found in a later genetic analysis and replicated in an independent cohort. Over 15 rarely observed V segments, including chromosome 9 orphons, were excluded from the earlier analysis of a few hundred of the donors because counts were too low. Most TCR sequences were observed very rarely across donors, whereas some public TCRs were present in many individuals. A further reported finding was that TCR beta sequences accurately predicted the HLA-A and HLA-B alleles for most subjects in the first cohort. An earlier analysis of some 590 of the donors showed that most TCR beta V segments appeared in productive rearrangements either about 87% or about 30% of the time, which broadly matched IMGT annotations. The classifier was reported to diagnose cytomegalovirus status with high specificity and sensitivity in both the original and validation cohorts. Assigning TCR associations to individual alleles was difficult when HLA alleles, especially DR and DQ, strongly co-occurred. A later analysis associated 16,951 TCR beta sequences with specific HLA alleles at a false discovery rate of 0.05. The study listed 164 TCR beta chains as associated with cytomegalovirus. In a later analysis, HLA-associated TCR beta chains were found to be more clonally expanded and to have lower generation probabilities than equally common non-associated chains. A later analysis reported that several top co-occurrence clusters appeared linked to parvovirus B19, influenza, CMV and Epstein-Barr virus. A later genetic analysis reported fewer N-insertions in productive TCRs among donors in an Asian-associated ancestry cluster than the approximately 670-donor mean.

Concerning this clone: This clone's antigen is unknown.

Preparation of the library involved the immunoSEQ multiplex PCR assay. For the multiplex PCR, a mixture combining 60 forward primers for TCR Vbeta segments and 13 reverse primers for TCR Jbeta segments was used. The CDR3 region of rearranged TCR beta genes was amplified from genomic DNA by a multiplex PCR assay. The amplified TCR beta libraries were sequenced on the Illumina HiSeq System as 87-base-pair reads. The paper's data handling went like this. In a later analysis, tens of millions of unique TCR beta chains were counted across the roughly 610 repertoires, and about 10 million of these chains were shared by at least two donors. Raw reads were error-corrected and collapsed into unique sequences with a nearest-neighbor algorithm that merged closely related sequences to remove PCR and sequencing errors. V, D and J gene segments were assigned by aligning CDR3 sequences to IMGT reference sequences. For a sequence to be retained, at least a six-nucleotide match to both a V gene segment and a J gene segment was required. Rearrangements were classified as productive when the CDR3 lacked stop codons and remained in frame with V and J, and all other rearrangements were classified as non-productive. Following IMGT convention, CDR3 was defined as the stretch from the second conserved V-encoded cysteine up to the conserved J-encoded phenylalanine. In an earlier analysis of some 550 of the donors, sequences lacking an unambiguous match to a single V gene segment were excluded. An earlier analysis of 587 of the donors called V segments functional above 56.7% productive rearrangements and segregating when the between-donor standard deviation exceeded 5%. A statistical classification framework was built to diagnose cytomegalovirus status from the catalog of TCR beta chain sequences. V and J gene assignment, in a later analysis, came from comparing TCR nucleotide sequences with IMGT/GENE-DB human TR gene sequences. In a later analysis, CDR3 sequences and most-parsimonious VDJ recombination scenarios were assigned using the TCRdist pipeline. A later analysis defined each TCR beta chain by its CDR3 amino acid sequence plus V-gene family, and excluded reads lacking a unique V-gene family. In a later analysis, some 600 highly shared, low-generation-probability nucleotide sequences were removed to address suspected cross-contamination and a sequencing artifact. A later analysis calculated a clonal expansion index for each public chain from normalized within-repertoire ranks of inferred template counts. In a later analysis, generation probabilities were computed with a VDJ recombination model fitted to out-of-frame rearrangements, and the resulting probabilities were checked against IGoR. In a later analysis, TCR-TCR, TCR-HLA and TCR-CMV co-occurrence was scored with hypergeometric tests, and a repertoire-size bias correction was applied to TCR pairs. To estimate false discovery rates, a later analysis permuted the HLA or CMV assignments 20 times. In a later analysis, co-occurring TCRs were grouped using DBSCAN, and TCRdist sequence similarity was added for clustering within HLA-allele-positive subsets. Repertoires with fewer than 30,000 or more than 120,000 public chains, plus five repertoires with anomalous nucleotide sharing, were excluded from co-occurrence clustering. Imported from immuneACCESS, the table was reduced by TCRdb to in-frame sequences with V and J called. These copies leave out some clones; in studies compared against another copy, an unresolved V gene accounts for under half, and the cause of the remainder is not known. The D gene and trimming were derived from the DNA, and the V and J assignments and clone size from that table. This sample's clone table shows some 150,000 clones. The ten most abundant clones make up less than 3.5% of the sample.

The cohort comprised some 700 healthy bone marrow donors. Cohort members were all nominally healthy when sampled, although unrecorded immune exposures were likely present. The donor was CMV seronegative and was included in the group of over 300 seronegative cohort members. A peripheral blood sample was provided by each donor, and peripheral blood mononuclear cells were used for TCR beta sequencing. Genomic DNA extraction from the blood cell samples was performed with the Qiagen DNeasy Blood Extraction Kit. The germline V gene specifies SGDLS as CDR1 and YYNGEE as CDR2. V is shortened by 3 bases, J by 2 bases, and the region joining them spans 11 bases. The CDR3 runs 14 amino acids, cysteine and phenylalanine included. Only the CDR3 region is kept as DNA, spanning 42 bases read in frame from base 1.

The origin of this receptor is a man aged 40-49 years in good health and CMV-seronegative. The specimen sequenced was PBMCs. The rearranged segments are TRBV9 and TRBJ1-2, with the D gene not clear enough to name. In nucleotides, the sequence is TGTGCCAGCAGCGCCGCCGGGGTAAACTATGGCTACACCTTC. This sequence encodes CASSAAGVNYGYTF.